This record covers a single TCR beta chain. Its cognate antigen is unknown. The data derive from a study of T cells in Graves' hyperthyroidism and ophthalmopathy. General study results and limits: By a 13 V-J model, ophthalmopathy was set apart from stable hyperthyroidism. Blood also showed most of the thyroid clonotypes that were expanded above 0.001.

Researchers amplified the TCR beta CDR3 regions from RNA transcripts. HTBI primers were the set used in a first-round RT-PCR of the TCR CDR3. TCRdb itself ran the multiplex PCR reads through MiXCR, one entry per CDR3 protein. The sample lists 500,000 to 750,000 distinct CDR3 sequences; more than 13% were seen once. PBMCs stemmed from less than 13 ml fresh peripheral blood. This sequence originates from a woman aged 18-29 years with Graves' ophthalmopathy. The specimen sequenced was blood.

CDR3 bases: TGTGCCTGGAGTGTACTAGGGGGCAACTATGGCTACACCTTC. Its protein is CAWSVLGGNYGYTF. The chain has TRBV30 and TRBJ1-2, with 7 bases lining up with TRBD1. The CDR3 loop spans 14 amino acids. The germline gives CDR1 GTSNPN, CDR2 SVGIG (reference sequence). V shed 0 bases, J shed 2 bases, and the junction held 3 bases outside the gene matches.